This is a list of T cell receptor beta chains from one sample in a study of blood T cell repertoires in COVID-19. Sequencing was performed with immunoSEQ multiplex PCR; in TCRdb, only in-frame clones are kept and a portion is missing. This sample has approximately 200,000 clones, with approximately 86% found just once. The sample consisted of PBMCs or T cells enriched from blood (not recorded which). The source is a woman younger than 45 who had recovered from COVID-19. Both conserved end residues are part of each CDR3. D genes are given only for firm matches. Some rows mark clone size as missing; the rest say once, few, many or name a class of expanded clone.

TRBV4-1	TRBD1	TRBJ1-3	NA	CASSQMTGWGNTIYF	TGCGCCAGCAGCCAGATGACAGGGTGGGGGAATACCATATATTTT
TRBV15	TRBD2	TRBJ2-1	NA	CATSRDLPGAGGYNEQFF	TGTGCCACCAGCAGAGATCTCCCCGGGGCGGGGGGTTACAATGAGCAGTTCTTC
TRBV9	TRBD1	TRBJ1-1	NA	CASSVAAGGITEAFF	TGTGCCAGCAGCGTAGCGGCAGGGGGCATCACTGAAGCTTTCTTT
TRBV24-1	NA	TRBJ1-2	NA	CATSDLGEGGTNYGYTF	TGTGCCACCAGTGATCTGGGGGAGGGAGGCACTAACTATGGCTACACCTTC
TRBV30	TRBD1	TRBJ1-1	NA	CAWSPRDRGGNTEAFF	TGTGCCTGGAGTCCCCGGGACAGGGGCGGCAACACTGAAGCTTTCTTT
TRBV4-1	NA	TRBJ1-2	NA	CASSPEGEFYGYTF	TGCGCCAGCAGCCCTGAGGGTGAGTTCTATGGCTACACCTTC
TRBV5-4	TRBD1	TRBJ1-6	NA	CASSVSGTDNSPLHF	TGTGCCAGCAGCGTATCCGGGACAGATAATTCACCCCTCCACTTT
TRBV24-1	NA	TRBJ2-5	NA	CATSENHREETQYF	TGTGCCACCAGTGAAAACCACAGGGAAGAGACCCAGTACTTC
TRBV30	NA	TRBJ1-2	once	CAWSVRTGQTYTF	TGTGCCTGGAGTGTACGGACTGGACAGACTTACACCTTC
TRBV6-1	NA	TRBJ1-2	NA	CASSDLTGPNYGYTF	TGTGCCAGCAGTGATTTGACAGGCCCTAACTATGGCTACACCTTC
TRBV7-2	NA	TRBJ2-7	NA	CASSPFYEGRPTCEQYF	TGTGCCAGCAGCCCATTTTATGAGGGAAGACCGACCTGCGAGCAGTACTTC
TRBV19	TRBD1	TRBJ2-7	NA	CASSLSGTGYEQYF	TGTGCCAGTAGTCTTTCCGGGACAGGGTACGAGCAGTACTTC
TRBV5-1	NA	TRBJ2-5	NA	CASSLSGWYQETQYF	TGCGCCAGCAGCTTGTCAGGGTGGTACCAAGAGACCCAGTACTTC
TRBV27	TRBD1	TRBJ1-1	NA	CASREDRVNTEAFF	TGTGCCAGCAGAGAAGACAGGGTGAACACTGAAGCTTTCTTT
TRBV27	NA	TRBJ1-1	once	CASSFPSGGPAFF	TGTGCCAGCAGTTTCCCCTCGGGGGGGCCAGCTTTCTTT
TRBV7-2	TRBD1	TRBJ1-6	NA	CASSPSGGVFYNSPLHF	TGTGCCAGCAGCCCTTCAGGGGGTGTTTTCTATAATTCACCCCTCCACTTT
TRBV11-1	TRBD1	TRBJ1-3	NA	CASSVRRGGAGNTIYF	TGTGCCAGCAGCGTAAGACGAGGGGGCGCTGGAAACACCATATATTTT
TRBV6-1	NA	TRBJ1-5	few	CASSEARGNQPQHF	TGTGCCAGCAGTGAAGCGCGGGGTAACCAGCCCCAGCATTTT